This T cell receptor beta chain was retrieved from a study of shared clonotypes between healthy human individuals. The CDR3 covers 11 residues. Germline values: CDR1 SQVTM, CDR2 ANQGSEA. The germline V and J ends were trimmed by 7 bases and 2 bases, with 9 bases remaining between them. Assay used: immunoSEQ multiplex PCR; TCRdb lists only in-frame clones, some missing. The sample includes approximately 2,300,000 clones, just under 95% of them seen just once. In the case of this clone: Its antigen is as yet unknown.

Whole-study findings and limits: Relative to their counterparts shared across all four donors, non-shared clonotypes exhibited diminished generation probabilities. Clonotype sharing across a handful of donors was observed for around 5% of naive CD4 clonotypes.

Sequencing input: naive CD4+ T cells from PBMCs. The sample's subset: CD45RA+ positively selected. This clonotype originated in a man aged 18 to 29 in good health. Some clones in this sample may be carry-over from other donors' samples. This rearrangement joins TRBV29-1 to TRBJ2-7; D is unclear. The CDR3 loop reads CSGGAPYEQYF. The CDR3, as DNA: TGCAGCGGGGGTGCCCCCTACGAGCAGTACTTC.